This T cell receptor (beta chain) stems from a study of molecular identifiers for immune sequencing clone quantification. Trimming took 7 bases from V and 5 from J; bases not matched to a gene: 10. The germline gives CDR1 LNHDA, CDR2 SQIVND (reference sequence). This CDR3 has 14 amino acids. This clonotype was picked up one time. TCRdb reprocessed the PCR reads with MiXCR, giving one entry per CDR3 protein. The sample lists fewer than 350,000 distinct CDR3 sequences; under 25% were seen once. Specimen: naive CD8+ T cells from blood, with Jurkat cell RNA spiked in. Documented subset: FACS-sorted CD8+CD4-CCR7+CD45RA+ naive T cells. The chain recombines TRBV19 with TRBJ2-7, with 8 bases fitting TRBD1. This clonotype was sampled from a human donor in good health. Some libraries in this study had Jurkat cell RNA spiked in. The CDR3 loop is CASIDYGQGHEQYF. In DNA, the CDR3 is TGTGCCAGTATTGATTACGGACAGGGCCACGAGCAGTACTTC.